This T cell receptor beta chain was recorded in a study of cytomegalovirus exposure and HLA in healthy donors. The PCR used 60 Vbeta and 13 Jbeta primers. The data were produced by immunoSEQ multiplex PCR, yet TCRdb's version contains in-frame clones alone and is incomplete. In the table there are about 250,000 clones, approximately 80% of which are singletons. On this clone itself: The antigen is unknown.

Study-level results: The authors later found most CMV-associated TCR beta chains appeared HLA-restricted. There were 160 or so TCR beta chains listed as cytomegalovirus-associated. Reports credit the classifier with highly specific, highly sensitive diagnosis of cytomegalovirus status.

The germline V gene has CDR1 GTSNPN and CDR2 SVGIG (reference sequence). There are 16 residues in the CDR3. The V gene end was trimmed by 5 bases and the J gene end by 6 bases; junction bases not matched to a gene: 12. The V and J genes are TRBV30 and TRBJ2-2; 10 nucleotides agree with TRBD1. Input material: PBMCs. The TCR comes from a girl aged 2 to 10 in good health and CMV-seronegative. The CDR3 nucleotides read TGTGCCTGGGAAAGGTGGGACAGGGGTCGGTCCGGGGAGCTGTTTTTT. This gives the protein CAWERWDRGRSGELFF.